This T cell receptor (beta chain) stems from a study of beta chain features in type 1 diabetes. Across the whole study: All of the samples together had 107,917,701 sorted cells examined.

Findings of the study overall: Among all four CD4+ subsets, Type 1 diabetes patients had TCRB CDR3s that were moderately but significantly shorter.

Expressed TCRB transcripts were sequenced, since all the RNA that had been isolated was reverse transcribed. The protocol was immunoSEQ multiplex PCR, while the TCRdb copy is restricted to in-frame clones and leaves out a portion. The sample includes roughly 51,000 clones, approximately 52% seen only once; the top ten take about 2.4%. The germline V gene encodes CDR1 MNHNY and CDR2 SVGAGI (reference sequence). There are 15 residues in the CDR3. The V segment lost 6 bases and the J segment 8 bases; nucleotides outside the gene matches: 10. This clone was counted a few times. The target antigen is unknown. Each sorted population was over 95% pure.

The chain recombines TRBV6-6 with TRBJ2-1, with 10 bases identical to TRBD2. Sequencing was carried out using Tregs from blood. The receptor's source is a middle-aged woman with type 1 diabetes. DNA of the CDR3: TGTGCCAGCAGGGCAATCACTAGCGGGGTCTATGAGCAGTTCTTC. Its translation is CASRAITSGVYEQFF.